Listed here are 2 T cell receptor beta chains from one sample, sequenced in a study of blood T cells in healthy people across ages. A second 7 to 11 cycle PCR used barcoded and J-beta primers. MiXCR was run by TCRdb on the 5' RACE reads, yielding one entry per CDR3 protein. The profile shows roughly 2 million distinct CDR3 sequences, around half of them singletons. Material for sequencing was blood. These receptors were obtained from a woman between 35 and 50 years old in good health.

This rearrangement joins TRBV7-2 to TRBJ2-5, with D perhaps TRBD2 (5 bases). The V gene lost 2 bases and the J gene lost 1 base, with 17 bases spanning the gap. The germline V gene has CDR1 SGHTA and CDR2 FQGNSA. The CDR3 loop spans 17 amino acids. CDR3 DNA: TGTGCCAGCAGCTTAAATGGGGTGGGAGCTCTCCAAGAGACCCAGTACTTC. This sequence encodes CASSLNGVGALQETQYF.

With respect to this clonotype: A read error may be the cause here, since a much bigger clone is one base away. Here the CDR3 reads CASSLPPGASYGYTF. CDR3 in DNA: TGTGCCAGCAGCTTACCCCCAGGAGCTAGCTATGGCTACACCTTC. This chain links TRBV7-2 with TRBJ1-2; D unresolved. V lost 2 bases and J lost 4, with 14 bases in between. The germline gives CDR1 SGHTA, CDR2 FQGNSA. The CDR3 extends over 15 amino acids.